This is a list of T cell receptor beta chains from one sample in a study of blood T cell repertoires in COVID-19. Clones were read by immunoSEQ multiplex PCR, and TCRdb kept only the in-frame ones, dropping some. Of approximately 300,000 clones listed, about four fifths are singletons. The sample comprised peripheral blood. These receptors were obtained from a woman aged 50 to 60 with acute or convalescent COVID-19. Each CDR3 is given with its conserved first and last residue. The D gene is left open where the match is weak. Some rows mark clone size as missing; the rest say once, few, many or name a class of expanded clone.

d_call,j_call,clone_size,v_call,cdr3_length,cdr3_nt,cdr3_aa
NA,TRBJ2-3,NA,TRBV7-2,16,TGTGCCAGCAGCTTAGTTTCCGGGGTTAGCACAGATACGCAGTATTTT,CASSLVSGVSTDTQYF
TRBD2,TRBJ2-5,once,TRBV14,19,TGTGCCAGCAGCCAAAGAGGACCTACTAGCGGGGGGGCTGGGGAGACCCAGTACTTC,CASSQRGPTSGGAGETQYF
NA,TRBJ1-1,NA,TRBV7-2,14,TGTGCCAGCAGCTCCGGAGGGCCGAACACTGAAGCTTTCTTT,CASSSGGPNTEAFF
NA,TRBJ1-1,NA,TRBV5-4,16,TGTGCCAGCAGCTTGAGGCCGGGAAGCGACTTCGCTGAAGCTTTCTTT,CASSLRPGSDFAEAFF
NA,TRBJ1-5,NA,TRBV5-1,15,TGCGCCAGCAGCCAGGGACATAATAGCAATCAGCCCCAGCATTTT,CASSQGHNSNQPQHF
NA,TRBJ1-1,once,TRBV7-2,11,TGTGCCAGCAGGGGGGAGGGGGGGGCTTTCTTT,CASRGEGGAFF
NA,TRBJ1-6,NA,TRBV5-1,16,TGCGCCAGCACCCGAGGCGTTAGCTCCTATAATTCACCCCTCCACTTT,CASTRGVSSYNSPLHF
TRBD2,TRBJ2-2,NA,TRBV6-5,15,TGTGCCAGCAGTACTCTAGCGGGGGGGACCGGGGAGCTGTTTTTT,CASSTLAGGTGELFF
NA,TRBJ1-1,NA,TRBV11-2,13,TGTGCCAGCACCATTTCGGGGGGCACTGAAGCTTTCTTT,CASTISGGTEAFF
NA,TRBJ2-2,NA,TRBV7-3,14,TGTGCCAGCAGCTTATCCGGCGGTGGCGGGGAGCTGTTTTTT,CASSLSGGGGELFF
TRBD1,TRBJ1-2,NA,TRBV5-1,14,TGCGCCAGCAGCAGGACAGGGGGCGACTATGGCTACACCTTC,CASSRTGGDYGYTF
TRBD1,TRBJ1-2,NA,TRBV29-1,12,TGCAGCACAGAGGGGACAGGGAGTGGCTACACCTTC,CSTEGTGSGYTF
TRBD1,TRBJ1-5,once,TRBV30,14,TGTGCCTGGAGTTCGAAGGGGGCGAGTCAGCCCCAGCATTTT,CAWSSKGASQPQHF
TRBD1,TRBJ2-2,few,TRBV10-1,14,TGCGCCAGCATGAACAGGGGGGACACCGGGGAGCTGTTTTTT,CASMNRGDTGELFF
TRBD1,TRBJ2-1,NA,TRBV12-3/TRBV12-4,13,TGTGCCAGCAGGGGGACAGGGGACAATGAGCAGTTCTTC,CASRGTGDNEQFF
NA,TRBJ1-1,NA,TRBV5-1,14,TGCGCCAGCAGCGGGCAGGGTGGCTCCACTGAAGCTTTCTTT,CASSGQGGSTEAFF
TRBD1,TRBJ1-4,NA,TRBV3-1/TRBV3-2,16,TGTGCCAGCAGCCACCGGGACAGGGTGGCTAATGAAAAACTGTTTTTT,CASSHRDRVANEKLFF
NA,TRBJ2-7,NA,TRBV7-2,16,TGTGCCAGCAGCTTAGCGTCCTTGGAGAGCTCCTACGAGCAGTACTTC,CASSLASLESSYEQYF
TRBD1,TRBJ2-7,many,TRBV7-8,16,TGTGCCAGCAGCTTAGCAGCACGGACAGGAAAAAACGAGCAGTACTTC,CASSLAARTGKNEQYF
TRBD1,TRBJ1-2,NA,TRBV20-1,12,TGCAGTGCTAGTGACAGGGTTGTTGGCTACACCTTC,CSASDRVVGYTF
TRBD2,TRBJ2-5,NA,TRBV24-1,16,TGTGCCACCAGTGATTTAACACTAGCGGGGAGAGAGACCCAGTACTTC,CATSDLTLAGRETQYF
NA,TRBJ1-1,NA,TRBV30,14,TGTGCCTGGACTCGCGGAAGTCTTGACACTGAAGCTTTCTTT,CAWTRGSLDTEAFF
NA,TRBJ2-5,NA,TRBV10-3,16,TGTGCCATCAGTGAGGCTTTGGCAGGACAAGGGGAGACCCAGTACTTC,CAISEALAGQGETQYF
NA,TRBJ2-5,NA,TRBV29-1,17,TGCAGCGTTGAAGATCTTTTCGGCGGGTTCAGGCAAGAGACCCAGTACTTC,CSVEDLFGGFRQETQYF
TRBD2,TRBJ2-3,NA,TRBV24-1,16,TGTGCCACCAGTGACCCTAGCGGGGGCCAAGGAGATACGCAGTATTTT,CATSDPSGGQGDTQYF
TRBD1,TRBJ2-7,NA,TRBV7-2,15,TGTGCCAGCAGCTCCACCGGGACAGGGAGCCACGAGCAGTACTTC,CASSSTGTGSHEQYF
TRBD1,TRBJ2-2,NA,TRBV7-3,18,TGTGCCAGCAGCTTACTAGGGACAGGTCGAGGTGGTGTCGGGGAGCTGTTTTTT,CASSLLGTGRGGVGELFF